This T cell receptor (beta chain) was recorded in a study of radiotherapy plus CTLA-4 blockade in lung cancer. As regards this clone: Its antigen is not known.

Findings of the study overall: Reportedly, early blood T cell clone dynamics best predicted response, with interferon-beta.

Repertoires were generated with immunoSEQ multiplex PCR, while TCRdb's copy carries only in-frame clones and drops some. The table includes more than 95,000 clones, roughly 80% detected once. The CDR3 has 13 amino acids. The germline gives CDR1 SGHNT, CDR2 YENEEA. With 5 bases removed from V and 2 bases from J, the gap between germline ends came to 6 bases. The TCR originated in a human donor with non-small cell lung cancer who had a partial response to radiotherapy plus ipilimumab. The sample was peripheral blood, taken from a patient treated with radiotherapy plus ipilimumab. V usage is TRBV11-3 and J usage is TRBJ2-2; no clear D gene. The CDR3 DNA sequence: TGTGCCAGCAGCCAGATAAACACCGGGGAGCTGTTTTTT. Translated, it gives CASSQINTGELFF. The full variable domain, rest sourced from reference TRBV11-3 and TRBJ2-2, is EAGVVQSPRYKIIEKKQPVAFWCNPISGHNTLYWYLQNLGQGPELLIRYENEEAVDDSQLPKDRFSAERLKGVDSTLKIQPAELGDSAVYLCASSQINTGELFFGEGSRLTVL.